This T cell receptor (beta chain) appears in the sequencing data of a study of regulatory T cells in long-lasting Graves disease. Study-wide findings and caveats: A reduction in accuracy may have resulted from the small sample size. Analysis covered peripheral blood alone, not thyroid tissue. Persistent disease favored TRBV28, TRBJ1-2 and TRBJ2-5.

In regard to this clonotype: What it recognizes is unknown. A much bigger clone sits one base away, suggesting this may be a read error.

Time point given: persistent/refractory GD, antithyroid drugs over 5 years with positive TRAb. PBMC RNA served as the TCR library source. CDR3 length equals 13 residues. The V end was cut by 1 base, the J end by 0 bases, with 4 bases between. In germline, CDR1 is MNHEY, CDR2 SVGEGT. Library construction for TCR beta used iRepertoire HTBI primers and Arm-PCR of CDR3 regions. Each CDR3 protein is one row after TCRdb ran MiXCR on the multiplex PCR reads. The sample lists approximately 350,000 distinct CDR3 sequences, 20% to 25% occurring once. This receptor was identified in a woman aged 40 to 50 with Graves disease. The starting material was peripheral blood mononuclear cells (PBMCs), obtained when the disease was refractory, from a patient treated with antithyroid drugs. J is TRBJ2-7 and V is TRBV6-2 or TRBV6-3; no firm D call. CDR3 in amino acids: CASSYWNSYEQYF. The CDR3 DNA sequence: TGTGCCAGCAGTTACTGGAACTCCTACGAGCAGTACTTC.